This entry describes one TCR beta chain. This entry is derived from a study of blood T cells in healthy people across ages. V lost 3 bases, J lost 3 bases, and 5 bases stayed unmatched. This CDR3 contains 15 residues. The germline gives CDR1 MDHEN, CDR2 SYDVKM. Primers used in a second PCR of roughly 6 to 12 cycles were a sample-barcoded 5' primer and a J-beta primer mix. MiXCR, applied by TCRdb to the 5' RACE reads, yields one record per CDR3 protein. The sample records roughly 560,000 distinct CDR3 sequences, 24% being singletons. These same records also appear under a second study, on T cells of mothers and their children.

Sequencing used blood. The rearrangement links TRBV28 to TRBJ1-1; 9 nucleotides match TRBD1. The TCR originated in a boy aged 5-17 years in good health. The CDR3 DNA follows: TGTGCCAGCAGTTTTAACAGGGGGCTGGACACTGAAGCTTTCTTT. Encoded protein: CASSFNRGLDTEAFF.